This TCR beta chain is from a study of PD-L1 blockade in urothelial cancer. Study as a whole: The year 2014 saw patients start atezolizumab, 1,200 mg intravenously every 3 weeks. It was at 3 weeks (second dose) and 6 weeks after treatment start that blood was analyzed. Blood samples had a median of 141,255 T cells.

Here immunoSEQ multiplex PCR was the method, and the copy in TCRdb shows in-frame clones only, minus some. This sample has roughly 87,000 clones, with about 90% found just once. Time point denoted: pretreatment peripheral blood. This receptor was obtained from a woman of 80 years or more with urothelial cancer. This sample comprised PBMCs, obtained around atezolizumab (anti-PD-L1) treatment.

Written as DNA, the CDR3 is TGTGCCAGCAGTGAAGACAGGGGTCCTTTACTCTTTGGAAACACCATATATTTT. Its protein is CASSEDRGPLLFGNTIYF. The chain joins TRBV2 to TRBJ1-3, with TRBD1 matching 7 bases. CDR3 length equals 18 residues. Germline lookup yields CDR1 SNHLY and CDR2 FYNNEI. Trimming at V came to 1 base and at J to 3 bases, leaving 12 bases not matched to a gene.